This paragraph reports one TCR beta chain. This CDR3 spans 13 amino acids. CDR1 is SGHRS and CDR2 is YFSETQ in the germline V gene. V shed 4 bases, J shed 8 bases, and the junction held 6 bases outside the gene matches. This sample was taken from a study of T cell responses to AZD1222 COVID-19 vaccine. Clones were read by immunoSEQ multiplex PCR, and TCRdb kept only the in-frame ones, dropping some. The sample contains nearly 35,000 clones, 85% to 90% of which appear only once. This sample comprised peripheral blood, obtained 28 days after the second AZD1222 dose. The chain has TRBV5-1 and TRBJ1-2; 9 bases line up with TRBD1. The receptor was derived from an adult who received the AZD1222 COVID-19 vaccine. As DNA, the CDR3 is TGCGCCAGCAGCCCCGGACAGGGGCAAGGCTACACCTTC. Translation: CASSPGQGQGYTF.